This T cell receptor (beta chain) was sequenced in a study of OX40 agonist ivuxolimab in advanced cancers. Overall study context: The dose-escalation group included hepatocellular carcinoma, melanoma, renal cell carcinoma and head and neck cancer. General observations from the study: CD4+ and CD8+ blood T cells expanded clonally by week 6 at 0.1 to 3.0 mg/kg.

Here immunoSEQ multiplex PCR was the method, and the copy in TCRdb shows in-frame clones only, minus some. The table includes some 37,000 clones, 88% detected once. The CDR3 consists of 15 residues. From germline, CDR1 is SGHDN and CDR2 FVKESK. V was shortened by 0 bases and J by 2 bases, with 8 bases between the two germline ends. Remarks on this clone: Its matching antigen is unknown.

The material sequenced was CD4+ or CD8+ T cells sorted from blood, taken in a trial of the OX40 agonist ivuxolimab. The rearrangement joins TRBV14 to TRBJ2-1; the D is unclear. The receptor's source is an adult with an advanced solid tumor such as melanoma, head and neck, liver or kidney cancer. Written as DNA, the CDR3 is TGTGCCAGCAGCCAAGATATTGGTCCCTACAATGAGCAGTTCTTC. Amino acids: CASSQDIGPYNEQFF.